The 27 T cell receptor beta chains reported below all come from one sample, sequenced in a study of beta chain features in type 1 diabetes. General study results and limits: In all four CD4+ subsets, TCRB CDR3 length was significantly, moderately reduced in type 1 diabetes.

The antigens of these receptors remain unknown. Reverse transcribing all isolated RNA meant expressed TCRB transcripts were sequenced. Some clones are missing from TCRdb's copy, which holds only in-frame ones; the method was immunoSEQ multiplex PCR. The table lists roughly 350,000 clones, 9.5% to 10% of them singletons. Sequencing used central memory CD4+ T cells from blood. The receptors derive from a man aged 25-40 years with type 1 diabetes.

This clone was picked up a small number of times. V and J are TRBV19 and TRBJ1-5; D gene unclear. Deletions cut 1 base from V and 3 bases from J, with 7 bases between. Per the germline V gene, CDR1 is LNHDA and CDR2 is SQIVND (reference sequence). This CDR3 is built from 14 residues. In nucleotides, the CDR3 is TGTGCCAGTAGTATAGCCCACACCAATCAGCCCCAGCATTTT. It yields the protein CASSIAHTNQPQHF.

This clone was counted only a few times. CDR3 bases: TGTGCCAGCAGCTTATCTCTGGGCTTGGGGACTGAAGCTTTCTTT. Translated: CASSLSLGLGTEAFF. J is TRBJ1-1 and V is TRBV7-2, with D uncertain. Germline V gives CDR1 SGHTA, CDR2 FQGNSA. There are 15 residues in the CDR3. V was shortened by 2 bases and J by 5 bases, with 15 bases between the two germline ends.

The V gene is TRBV15, the J gene TRBJ2-5; 8 nucleotides match TRBD1. The DNA end favors TRBJ2-7, so the J call may be wrong. The CDR3 loop spans 16 amino acids. Germline values: CDR1 LNHNV, CDR2 YYDKDF (reference sequence). For the CDR3, the DNA is TGTGCCACCAGCAGAGGGACGACAGGGGCCGAGTACGAGCAGTACTTC. Encoded protein: CATSRGTTGAEYEQYF.

J is TRBJ1-5 and V is TRBV6-5; D call uncertain. The V end was cut by 0 bases, the J end by 6 bases, with 6 bases between. The V gene's germline CDR1 is MNHEY and CDR2 SVGAGI. This CDR3 spans 13 amino acids. The CDR3 region is CASSYSKGQPQHF. The CDR3 region has the DNA TGTGCCAGCAGTTACTCGAAGGGTCAGCCCCAGCATTTT.

This clone was found a few times. The CDR3 coding sequence is TGTGCCAGCAGCGTTAATAGCGGGAGCTTAGAGACCCAGTACTTC. The encoded protein is CASSVNSGSLETQYF. J is TRBJ2-5 and V is TRBV9; TRBD2 matches 9 bases. CDR1 is SGDLS and CDR2 is YYNGEE in the germline V gene. The trim removed 2 bases at V and 4 bases at J, leaving 6 bases unmatched. This CDR3 has 15 amino acids.

This CDR3 reads CASSLVGRGNTGELFF. The CDR3 DNA follows: TGTGCCAGCAGCTTGGTGGGGCGGGGAAACACCGGGGAGCTGTTTTTT. V gene TRBV5-4 combines with J gene TRBJ2-2; a weak D match, TRBD2 (6 bases). V was cut by 0 bases and J by 2 bases, with 11 bases left in between. Germline lookup yields CDR1 SGHNT and CDR2 YYREEE (reference sequence). The CDR3 consists of 16 residues.

J is TRBJ1-1 and V is TRBV11-1; TRBD1 is a possible D gene (6 bases). V lost 2 bases and J 1 base, leaving 8 bases between the germline ends. The CDR3 has 14 residues. Germline V gene lookup returns CDR1 SGHAT and CDR2 FQDESV (reference sequence). The CDR3 loop is CASSLWGANTEAFF. CDR3 bases: TGTGCCAGCAGCTTATGGGGGGCGAACACTGAAGCTTTCTTT.

This chain links TRBV11-3 with TRBJ2-7, with 8 bases identical to TRBD1. CDR3 length: 14 amino acids. Germline V lookup: CDR1 SGHNT, CDR2 YENEEA. Germline trimming cut 5 bases from V and 3 bases from J; bases unmatched to any gene: 6. CDR3 DNA: TGTGCCAGCAGCGAGGACAGGGAGCACTACGAGCAGTACTTC. Protein product: CASSEDREHYEQYF. Drawing the rest from reference TRBV11-3 and TRBJ2-7, the complete variable domain is EAGVVQSPRYKIIEKKQPVAFWCNPISGHNTLYWYLQNLGQGPELLIRYENEEAVDDSQLPKDRFSAERLKGVDSTLKIQPAELGDSAVYLCASSEDREHYEQYFGPGTRLTVT.

This clone was counted between two and nine times. CDR3: CASSLGTSGRPQETQYF. CDR3 nucleotides: TGCGCCAGCAGCTTGGGGACTAGCGGGAGGCCCCAAGAGACCCAGTACTTC. The gene calls are TRBV5-1 and TRBJ2-5, with 14 bases matching TRBD2. The CDR3 has 17 amino acids. Losses at the gene ends were 0 bases for V and 1 base for J; bases not matched to a gene: 2. Germline CDR1 SGHRS, CDR2 YFSETQ.

V and J are TRBV19 and TRBJ2-7; D gene ambiguous. The germline V gene encodes CDR1 LNHDA and CDR2 SQIVND (reference sequence). The CDR3 runs 14 residues. V was cut by 6 bases and J by 0 bases, with 12 bases left in between. The CDR3 nucleotides read TGTGCCAGTAGCTCCCAGGATACCTCCTACGAGCAGTACTTC. This gives the protein CASSSQDTSYEQYF.

The chain is built from TRBV7-2 and TRBJ1-5, with a weak D call TRBD1 (6 bases). Germline V gene data show CDR1 as SGHTA and CDR2 as FQGNSA. The CDR3 sequence is 14 residues long. Trimming removed 5 bases from V and 6 bases from J, with 14 bases in between. The CDR3 DNA is TGTGCCAGCAGCCCACAGGGCGGAGGTCAGCCCCAGCATTTT. This encodes CASSPQGGGQPQHF.

The genes are TRBV19 and TRBJ1-1; D ambiguous. Trimming pared 2 bases from V and 0 bases from J, leaving 7 bases between. Per the germline V gene, CDR1 is LNHDA and CDR2 is SQIVND (reference sequence). There are 14 residues in the CDR3. CDR3: CASSITIMNTEAFF. CDR3 sequence (DNA): TGTGCCAGTAGTATAACTATCATGAACACTGAAGCTTTCTTT.

The chain recombines TRBV5-6 with TRBJ2-1, with a weak D call TRBD2 (5 bases). In germline, CDR1 is SGHDT, CDR2 YYEEEE. CDR3 length: 15 residues. V lost 1 base and J lost 2, with 10 bases in between. CDR3 nucleotides: TGTGCCAGCAGCTTGCATCGGGGAGCCTACAATGAGCAGTTCTTC. Translation: CASSLHRGAYNEQFF.

This clone was seen a handful of times. V and J are TRBV5-1 and TRBJ2-7; TRBD1 might be the D (6 bases). The CDR3 runs to 14 residues. The V and J ends lost 3 bases and 4 bases respectively, with 14 bases between them. Germline CDR1 SGHRS, CDR2 YFSETQ. The CDR3 coding sequence is TGCGCCAGCAGCTCTAGGGACACGAAATACGAGCAGTACTTC. Translation: CASSSRDTKYEQYF. Full variable domain (missing parts from reference TRBV5-1 and TRBJ2-7): KAGVTQTPRYLIKTRGQQVTLSCSPISGHRSVSWYQQTPGQGLQFLFEYFSETQRNKGNFPGRFSGRQFSNSRSEMNVSTLELGDSALYLCASSSRDTKYEQYFGPGTRLTVT.

The gene calls are TRBV7-3 and TRBJ2-1, with 7 bases fitting TRBD1. This CDR3 contains 14 residues. CDR1 and CDR2 from the germline V gene are SGHTA and FQGTGA. J gave up 5 bases and V 1 base, and 2 bases lay outside the gene matches. CDR3 protein: CASSLKGANNEQFF. The DNA for the CDR3 is TGTGCCAGCAGCTTAAAGGGGGCTAACAATGAGCAGTTCTTC.

The chain uses TRBV6-5 and TRBJ1-4; 9 bases are a match to TRBD1. The CDR3 is 15 amino acids. Germline CDR1 MNHEY, CDR2 SVGAGI. Trimming at V came to 4 bases and at J to 10 bases, leaving 10 bases not matched to a gene. The CDR3 loop is CASSSTGGLGGKLFF. CDR3 nucleotide sequence: TGTGCCAGCAGTTCCACAGGGGGCTTAGGTGGAAAACTGTTTTTT.

This clone was detected only a few times. V and J are TRBV7-9 and TRBJ2-6; no clear D. CDR1 and CDR2 (germline): SEHNR, FQNEAQ (reference sequence). The CDR3 sequence is 13 residues long. V lost 1 base, J lost 12 bases, and 10 bases lay in between. In DNA form, the CDR3 reads TGTGCCAGCAGCTTAGGTGGCGCACGCGTCCTGACTTTC. Protein sequence: CASSLGGARVLTF.

The sample holds a few counts of this clone. The chain uses TRBV25-1 and TRBJ1-3; possibly TRBD1 for D (6 bases). The V gene lost 3 bases and the J gene lost 10 bases, with 13 bases spanning the gap. Germline CDR1 is MGHDK and CDR2 is SYGVNS. The CDR3 runs to 13 residues. CDR3 DNA: TGTGCCAGCAGTGACGGGCAGGGGCGGACCATATATTTT. This codes for CASSDGQGRTIYF.

This clone was detected a few times. One junction end does not reproduce the germline sequence, and a read error may be involved. This chain links TRBV10-3 with TRBJ2-3; 9 bases fit TRBD1. CDR1 ENHRY and CDR2 SYGVKD come from the germline V gene. This CDR3 has 15 residues. This chain's CDR3 is CASSSHRGRRDTQYF. The CDR3 DNA reads TGTGCCAGCAGTTCCCACAGGGGGCGAAGAGATACGCAGTATTTT.

In its sample, this clone was seen many times. The genes are TRBV14 and TRBJ2-7; D is possibly TRBD1 (5 bases). From germline, CDR1 is SGHDN and CDR2 FVKESK. The CDR3 sequence is 13 residues long. V lost 4 bases, J lost 4 bases, and 11 bases lay in between. In DNA form, the CDR3 reads TGTGCCAGCAGCCTACTTGACAGTTACGAGCAGTACTTC. Protein: CASSLLDSYEQYF.

In this sample, this clone turned up a few times. The chain links TRBV2 to TRBJ1-5; 9 bases match TRBD1. The CDR3 runs to 14 residues. CDR1 and CDR2 from the germline V gene are SNHLY and FYNNEI. The V and J ends lost 6 bases and 5 bases, in that order; junction bases with no gene match: 5. DNA of the CDR3: TGTGCCAGCAGAGGACAGGGGATTCATCAGCCCCAGCATTTT. Translating gives CASRGQGIHQPQHF.

The J gene is TRBJ1-2, the V gene TRBV4-1; D is uncertain. The CDR3 spans 17 residues. The ends were cut back, 0 bases at V and 5 bases at J, with 19 bases in the middle. CDR1 is MGHRA and CDR2 is YSYEKL in the germline V gene. CDR3 sequence: CASSQDPGSPLSYGYTF. The DNA for the CDR3 is TGCGCCAGCAGCCAAGATCCCGGCTCCCCCCTTAGTTATGGCTACACCTTC.

This clone was seen only a few times. This sequence joins TRBV27 and TRBJ1-2; D not certain. The CDR3 runs 16 residues. Germline CDR1 MNHEY, CDR2 SMNVEV (reference sequence). V lost 0 bases and J lost 0, with 11 bases in between. The CDR3 loop reads CASSLSWAETNYGYTF. The DNA of the CDR3 is TGTGCCAGCAGTTTATCGTGGGCGGAGACTAACTATGGCTACACCTTC.

The table lists this clone with many counts. The chain's CDR3 is CASSLGVQGYEKLFF. The CDR3 DNA reads TGCGCCAGCAGCTTGGGGGTACAGGGGTACGAAAAACTGTTTTTT. The chain joins TRBV5-1 to TRBJ1-4; 7 bases line up with TRBD1. Germline trimming cut 0 bases from V and 8 bases from J; bases unmatched to any gene: 7. The germline CDR1 and CDR2 sequences are SGHRS and YFSETQ. The CDR3 contains 15 residues.

This clone was detected a few times. The same CDR3 is also encoded by other DNA sequences in this sample. The chain combines TRBV15 with TRBJ1-1; perhaps TRBD1 as D (5 bases). Germline V gene lookup returns CDR1 LNHNV and CDR2 YYDKDF (reference sequence). The CDR3 totals 13 residues. Trimming left V 0 bases short and J 7 bases short, with 9 bases between. This CDR3 is CATSRDGAGEAFF. The CDR3 DNA is TGTGCCACCAGCAGAGATGGGGCCGGTGAAGCTTTCTTT.

The chain combines TRBV28 with TRBJ2-7; TRBD1 aligns across 9 bases. Germline lookup yields CDR1 MDHEN and CDR2 SYDVKM. Losses at the gene ends were 10 bases for V and 5 bases for J; bases not matched to a gene: 12. This CDR3 contains 14 residues. CDR3 protein: CATYAGTGSHEQYF. The CDR3, as DNA: TGTGCCACCTACGCCGGGACAGGGAGCCACGAGCAGTACTTC.

The genes are TRBV11-2 and TRBJ1-2; the D is unclear. The CDR3 runs to 13 residues. The germline V gene has CDR1 SGHAT and CDR2 FQNNGV. The V and J ends lost 5 bases and 7 bases respectively, with 14 bases between them. In nucleotides, the CDR3 is TGTGCCAGCAGCCAATCGATTGGAAGTGGCTACACCTTC. As protein: CASSQSIGSGYTF. The whole variable domain, remainder taken from reference TRBV11-2 and TRBJ1-2, is EAGVAQSPRYKIIEKRQSVAFWCNPISGHATLYWYQQILGQGPKLLIQFQNNGVVDDSQLPKDRFSAERLKGVDSTLKIQPAKLEDSAVYLCASSQSIGSGYTFGSGTRLTVV.